This T cell receptor (beta chain) is from a study of cytomegalovirus exposure and HLA in healthy donors. About the research overall: Falling in the Caucasian-associated ancestry cluster were about 80% of some 400 genotyped donors. Study observations and caveats: A link between a missense DCLRE1C variant and TCR beta V- and J-gene trimming emerged from a later analysis.

This clone has a single count. Its antigen is as yet unknown. Germline CDR1 reads SQVTM; CDR2 reads ANQGSEA. The V gene lost 2 bases and the J gene lost 8 bases, with 16 bases spanning the gap. The CDR3 has 14 residues. Primers: 60 Vbeta forward and 13 Jbeta reverse. Using immunoSEQ multiplex PCR, the repertoire was profiled, and TCRdb retains in-frame clones only, with some absent. The table shows roughly 150,000 clones, with roughly three quarters occurring only once. The sequencing sample was made of PBMCs. This sequence was found in a woman aged 35 to 49 in good health and CMV-seronegative. This chain connects TRBV29-1 to TRBJ2-1; a possible D gene is TRBD1 (5 bases). CDR3 DNA sequence: TGCAGCGTTGAAAGGGGTAAATTGAACGATGAGCAGTTCTTC. It codes for CSVERGKLNDEQFF.